This TCR beta chain was profiled in a study of CD8 T cells in Susac syndrome. Study background: Susac syndrome patients were untreated, on corticosteroids with some adding intravenous immunoglobulin, or on intravenous immunoglobulin only.

The germline V gene has CDR1 SEHNR and CDR2 FQNEAQ (reference sequence). V lost 4 bases to trimming and J lost 3 bases, with 6 bases between them. The CDR3 is made up of 13 amino acids. With random hexamers, roughly 0.45 to 1 ug RNA was reverse transcribed. TCRdb recomputed calls from the immunoSEQ multiplex PCR reads with MiXCR, one row per CDR3 protein. In the table there are some 200,000 distinct CDR3 sequences, approximately 94% of which are singletons. Sequencing of TCR beta was performed on blood CD8+ and CD4+ T cells. Patients with Susac syndrome showed fulfilment of recently defined diagnostic criteria for definite or probable disease. While CD8+ and CD4+ T cells were isolated negatively, TEMRA cells were enriched by FACS.

This sequence originates from a human donor with Susac syndrome. Sequencing was carried out using CD4+ T cells from PBMCs. This chain uses TRBV7-9 with TRBJ2-2; unclear D gene. The CDR3 nucleotides are TGTGCCAGCAGCTCAACAGACACCGGGGAGCTGTTTTTT. Its protein product is CASSSTDTGELFF.